This T cell receptor beta chain comes out of a study of somatic mutations in cytotoxic T cells in rheumatoid arthritis. About the research overall: Nearly 100% purity was obtained when some V beta antibody-stained T-cell populations were flow-sorted; these included V beta1+ cells sequenced for TCRB.

Assay: immunoSEQ multiplex PCR; the TCRdb copy retains only in-frame clones and omits some. This table holds approximately 21,000 clones, nearly 80% found once. The sample taken for sequencing was CD8+ T cells sorted from blood. The TCR originated in an adult with rheumatoid arthritis.

CDR3 amino acids: CASSSTTGGNTEAFF. The CDR3, as DNA: TGCGCCAGCAGCTCGACGACAGGGGGGAACACTGAAGCTTTCTTT. The rearrangement joins TRBV5-1 to TRBJ1-1; the match to TRBD1 covers 9 bases. The V segment lost 3 bases and the J segment 1 base; nucleotides outside the gene matches: 4. From germline, CDR1 is SGHRS and CDR2 YFSETQ. The length of the CDR3 is 15 residues.